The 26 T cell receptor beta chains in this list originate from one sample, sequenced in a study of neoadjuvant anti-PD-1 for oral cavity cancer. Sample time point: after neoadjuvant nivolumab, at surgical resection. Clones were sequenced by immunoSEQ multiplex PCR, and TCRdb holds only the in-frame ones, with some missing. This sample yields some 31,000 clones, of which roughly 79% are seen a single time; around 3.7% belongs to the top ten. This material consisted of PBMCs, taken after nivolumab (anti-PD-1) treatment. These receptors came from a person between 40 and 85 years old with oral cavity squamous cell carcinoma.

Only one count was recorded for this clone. The CDR3 sequence is CASSQGGGRPPTEQFF. CDR3 in DNA: TGCGCCAGCAGCCAAGGGGGAGGCCGCCCTCCCACCGAGCAGTTCTTC. The J gene is TRBJ2-1, the V gene TRBV4-1; the D gene is possibly TRBD2 (6 bases). Trimming took off 1 base at V and 10 bases at J, with 20 bases between the two ends. CDR1 and CDR2 (germline): MGHRA, YSYEKL. This CDR3 contains 16 residues.

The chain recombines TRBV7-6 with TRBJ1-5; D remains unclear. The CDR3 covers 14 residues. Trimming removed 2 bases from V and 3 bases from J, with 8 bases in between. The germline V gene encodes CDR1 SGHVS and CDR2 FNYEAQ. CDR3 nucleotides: TGTGCCAGCAGCTTATCCAGCGTCAATCAGCCCCAGCATTTT. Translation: CASSLSSVNQPQHF. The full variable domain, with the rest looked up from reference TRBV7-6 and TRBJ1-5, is GAGVSQSPRYKVTKRGQDVALRCDPISGHVSLYWYRQALGQGPEFLTYFNYEAQQDKSGLPNDRFSAERPEGSISTLTIQRTEQRDSAMYRCASSLSSVNQPQHFGDGTRLSIL.

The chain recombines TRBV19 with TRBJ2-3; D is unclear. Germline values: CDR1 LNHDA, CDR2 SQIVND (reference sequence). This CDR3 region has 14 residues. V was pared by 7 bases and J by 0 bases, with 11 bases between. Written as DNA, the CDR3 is TGTGCCAGTACCCTAAGTCACAGCACAGATACGCAGTATTTT. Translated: CASTLSHSTDTQYF.

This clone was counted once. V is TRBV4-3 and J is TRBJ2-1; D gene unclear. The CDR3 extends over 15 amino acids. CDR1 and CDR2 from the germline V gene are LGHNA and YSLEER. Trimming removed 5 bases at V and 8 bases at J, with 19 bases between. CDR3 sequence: CASSKVPPPDDEQFF. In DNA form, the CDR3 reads TGCGCCAGCAGCAAAGTTCCTCCCCCGGATGATGAGCAGTTCTTC.

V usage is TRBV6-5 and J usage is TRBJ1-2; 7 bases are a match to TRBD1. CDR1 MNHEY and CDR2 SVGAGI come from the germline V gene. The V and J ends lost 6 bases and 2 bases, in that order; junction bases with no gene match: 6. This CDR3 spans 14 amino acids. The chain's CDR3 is CASRRDSGNYGYTF. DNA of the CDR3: TGTGCCAGCAGACGGGACAGTGGCAACTATGGCTACACCTTC.

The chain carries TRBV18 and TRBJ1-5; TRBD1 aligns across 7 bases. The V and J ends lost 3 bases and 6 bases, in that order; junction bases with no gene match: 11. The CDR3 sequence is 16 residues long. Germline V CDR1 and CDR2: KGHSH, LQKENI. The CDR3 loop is CASSPGQVTVGQPQHF. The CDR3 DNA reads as TGTGCCAGCTCACCCGGACAGGTTACGGTAGGTCAGCCCCAGCATTTT. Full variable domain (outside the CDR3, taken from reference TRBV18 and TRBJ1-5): NAGVMQNPRHLVRRRGQEARLRCSPMKGHSHVYWYRQLPEEGLKFMVYLQKENIIDESGMPKERFSAEFPKEGPSILRIQQVVRGDSAAYFCASSPGQVTVGQPQHFGDGTRLSIL.

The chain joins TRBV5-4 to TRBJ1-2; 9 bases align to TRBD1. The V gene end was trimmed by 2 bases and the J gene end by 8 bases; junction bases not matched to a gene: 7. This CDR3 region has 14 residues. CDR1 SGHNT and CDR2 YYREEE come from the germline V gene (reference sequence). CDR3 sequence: CASSFWYRGRGYTF. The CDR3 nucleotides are TGTGCCAGCAGCTTTTGGTACAGGGGGCGAGGCTACACCTTC.

The CDR3 sequence: CASSPRSSGNTIYF. In DNA, the CDR3 is TGTGCCAGCAGCCCCAGAAGCTCTGGAAACACCATATATTTT. This sequence joins TRBV9 and TRBJ1-3; D is unresolved. With 4 bases removed from V and 0 bases from J, the gap between germline ends came to 8 bases. The CDR3 is made up of 14 amino acids. The germline V gene encodes CDR1 SGDLS and CDR2 YYNGEE. Variable domain in full (rest from reference TRBV9 and TRBJ1-3): DSGVTQTPKHLITATGQRVTLRCSPRSGDLSVYWYQQSLDQGLQFLIQYYNGEERAKGNILERFSAQQFPDLHSELNLSSLELGDSALYFCASSPRSSGNTIYFGEGSWLTVV.

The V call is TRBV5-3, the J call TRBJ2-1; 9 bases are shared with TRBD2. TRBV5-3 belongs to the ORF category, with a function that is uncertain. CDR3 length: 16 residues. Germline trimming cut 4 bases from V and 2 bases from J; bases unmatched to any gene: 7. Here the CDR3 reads CARSGPPSGTYNEQFF. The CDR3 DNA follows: TGTGCCAGAAGCGGGCCCCCTAGCGGGACCTACAATGAGCAGTTCTTC.

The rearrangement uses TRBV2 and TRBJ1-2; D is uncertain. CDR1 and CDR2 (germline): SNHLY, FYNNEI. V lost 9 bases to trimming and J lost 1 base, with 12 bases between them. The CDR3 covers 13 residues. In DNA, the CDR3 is TGTGCCAGTGGACGGAAGATTAACTATGGCTACACCTTC. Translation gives CASGRKINYGYTF.

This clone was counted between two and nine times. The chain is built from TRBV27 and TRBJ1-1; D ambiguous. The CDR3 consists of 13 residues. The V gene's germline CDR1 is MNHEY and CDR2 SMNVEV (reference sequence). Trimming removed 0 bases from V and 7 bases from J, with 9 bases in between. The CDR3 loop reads CASSLSERYEAFF. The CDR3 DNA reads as TGTGCCAGCAGTTTATCGGAAAGGTATGAAGCTTTCTTT.

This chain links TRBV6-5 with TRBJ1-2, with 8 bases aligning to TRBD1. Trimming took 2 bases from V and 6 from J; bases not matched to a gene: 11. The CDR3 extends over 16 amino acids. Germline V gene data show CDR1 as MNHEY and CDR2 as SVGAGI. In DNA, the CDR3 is TGTGCCAGCAGTTACGGCTCCCAGGGGGCCGAGGATGGCTACACCTTC. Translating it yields CASSYGSQGAEDGYTF.

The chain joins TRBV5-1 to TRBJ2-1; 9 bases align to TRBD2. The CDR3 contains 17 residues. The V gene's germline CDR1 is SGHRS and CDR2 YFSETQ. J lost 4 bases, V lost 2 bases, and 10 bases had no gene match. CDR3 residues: CASSLLPAGGMYNEQFF. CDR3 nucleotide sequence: TGCGCCAGCAGCTTACTCCCAGCGGGGGGAATGTACAATGAGCAGTTCTTC.

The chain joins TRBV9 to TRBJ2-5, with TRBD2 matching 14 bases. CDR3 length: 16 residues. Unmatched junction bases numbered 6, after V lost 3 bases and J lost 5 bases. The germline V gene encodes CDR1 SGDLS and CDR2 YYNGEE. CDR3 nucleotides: TGTGCCAGCAGCGCTGTGACTAGCGGGGGGGCGGAGACCCAGTACTTC. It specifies CASSAVTSGGAETQYF.

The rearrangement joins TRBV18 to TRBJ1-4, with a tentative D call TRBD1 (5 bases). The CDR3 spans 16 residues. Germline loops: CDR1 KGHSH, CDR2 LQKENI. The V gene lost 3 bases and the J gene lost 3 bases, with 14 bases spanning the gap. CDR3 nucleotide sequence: TGTGCCAGCTCACCGACAAGGGACGTGGCTAATGAAAAACTGTTTTTT. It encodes CASSPTRDVANEKLFF.

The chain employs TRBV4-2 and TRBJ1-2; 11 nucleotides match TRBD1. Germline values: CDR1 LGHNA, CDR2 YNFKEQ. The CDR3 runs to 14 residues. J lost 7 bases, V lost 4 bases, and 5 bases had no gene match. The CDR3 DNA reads TGTGCCAGCAGCCGTAAAGGGACAGGGGGTGGCTACACCTTC. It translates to CASSRKGTGGGYTF.

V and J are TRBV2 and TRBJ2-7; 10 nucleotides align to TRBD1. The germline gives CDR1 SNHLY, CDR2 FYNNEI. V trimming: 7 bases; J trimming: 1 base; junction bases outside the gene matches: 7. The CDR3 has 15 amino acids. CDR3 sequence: CASTRPGQGSYEQYF. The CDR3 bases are TGTGCCAGCACCCGACCGGGACAGGGGTCCTACGAGCAGTACTTC.

The CDR3 bases are TGTGCCAGCAGCCTCAGCGGGCAACCAAACAATGAGCAGTTCTTC. It specifies CASSLSGQPNNEQFF. The gene calls are TRBV9 and TRBJ2-1; possible D gene TRBD2, 6 bases. The CDR3 extends over 15 amino acids. Trimming pared 4 bases from V and 5 bases from J, leaving 16 bases between. CDR1 and CDR2 (germline): SGDLS, YYNGEE.

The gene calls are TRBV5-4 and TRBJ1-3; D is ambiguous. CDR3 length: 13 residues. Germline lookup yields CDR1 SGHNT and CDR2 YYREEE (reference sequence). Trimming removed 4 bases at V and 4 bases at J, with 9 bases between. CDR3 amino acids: CASSAETGNTIYF. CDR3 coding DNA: TGTGCCAGCAGCGCCGAGACAGGAAACACCATATATTTT.

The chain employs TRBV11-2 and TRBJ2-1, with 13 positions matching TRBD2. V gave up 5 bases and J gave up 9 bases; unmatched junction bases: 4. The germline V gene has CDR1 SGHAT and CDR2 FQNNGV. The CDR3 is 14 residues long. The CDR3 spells CASSGRLAGGEQFF. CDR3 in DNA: TGTGCCAGCAGCGGTCGACTAGCGGGGGGTGAGCAGTTCTTC.

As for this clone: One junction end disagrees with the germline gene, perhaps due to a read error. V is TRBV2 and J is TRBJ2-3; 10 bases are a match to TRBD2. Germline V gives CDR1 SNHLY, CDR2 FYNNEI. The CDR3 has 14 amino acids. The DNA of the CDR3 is TGTGCCAGCAGTGAAGCCCCCCTAGCGGGGGTTCTCCATTTT. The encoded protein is CASSEAPLAGVLHF.

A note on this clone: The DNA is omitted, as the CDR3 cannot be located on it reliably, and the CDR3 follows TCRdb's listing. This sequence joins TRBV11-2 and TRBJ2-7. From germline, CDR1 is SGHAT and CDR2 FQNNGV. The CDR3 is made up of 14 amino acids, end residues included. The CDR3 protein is CASSSLRASHEQYF.

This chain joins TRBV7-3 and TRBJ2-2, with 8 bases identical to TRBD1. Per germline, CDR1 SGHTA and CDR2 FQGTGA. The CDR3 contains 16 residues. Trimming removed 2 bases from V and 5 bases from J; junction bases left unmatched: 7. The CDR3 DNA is TGTGCCAGCAGCTTAGTCGGGACAGGTGTAACCGGGGAGCTGTTTTTT. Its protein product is CASSLVGTGVTGELFF.

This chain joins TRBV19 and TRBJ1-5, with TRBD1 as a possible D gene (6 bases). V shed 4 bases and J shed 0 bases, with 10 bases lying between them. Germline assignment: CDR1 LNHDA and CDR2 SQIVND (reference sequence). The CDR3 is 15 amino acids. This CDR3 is CASSRQDYSNQPQHF. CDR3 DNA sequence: TGTGCCAGTAGTAGACAGGACTATAGCAATCAGCCCCAGCATTTT.

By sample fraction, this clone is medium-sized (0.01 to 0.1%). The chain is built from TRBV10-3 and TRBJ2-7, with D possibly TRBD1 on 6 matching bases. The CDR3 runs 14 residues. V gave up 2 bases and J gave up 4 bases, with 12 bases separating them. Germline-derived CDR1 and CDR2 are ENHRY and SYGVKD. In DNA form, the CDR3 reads TGTGCCATCAGTGAGCCAAGAGGACAGTACGAGCAGTACTTC. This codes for CAISEPRGQYEQYF.

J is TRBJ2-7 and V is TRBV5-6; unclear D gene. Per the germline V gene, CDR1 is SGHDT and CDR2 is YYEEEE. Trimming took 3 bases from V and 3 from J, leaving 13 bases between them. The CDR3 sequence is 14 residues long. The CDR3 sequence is CASSSRSGGYEQYF. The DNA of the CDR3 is TGTGCCAGCAGCTCCCGCTCTGGTGGCTACGAGCAGTACTTC.